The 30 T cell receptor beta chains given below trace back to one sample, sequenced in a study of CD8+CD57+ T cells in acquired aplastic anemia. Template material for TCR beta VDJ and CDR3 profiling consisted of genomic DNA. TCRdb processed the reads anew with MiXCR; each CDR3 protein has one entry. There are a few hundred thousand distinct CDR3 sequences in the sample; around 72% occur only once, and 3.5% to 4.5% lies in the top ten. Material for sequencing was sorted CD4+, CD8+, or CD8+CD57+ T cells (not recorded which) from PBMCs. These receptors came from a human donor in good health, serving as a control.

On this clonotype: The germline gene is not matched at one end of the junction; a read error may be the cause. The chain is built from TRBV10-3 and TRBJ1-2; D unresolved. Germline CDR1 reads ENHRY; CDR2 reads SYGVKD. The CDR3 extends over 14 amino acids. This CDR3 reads CAISAKRWTNGDTF. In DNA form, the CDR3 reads TGTGCCATCAGTGCGAAGAGGTGGACTAATGGCGACACCTTC.

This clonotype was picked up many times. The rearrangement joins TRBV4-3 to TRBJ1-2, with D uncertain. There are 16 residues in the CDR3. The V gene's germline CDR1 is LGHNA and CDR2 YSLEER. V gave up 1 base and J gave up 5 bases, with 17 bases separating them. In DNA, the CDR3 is TGCGCCAGCAGCCAAGGAGGTGTCAGGCCAACTTATGGCTACACCTTC. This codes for CASSQGGVRPTYGYTF.

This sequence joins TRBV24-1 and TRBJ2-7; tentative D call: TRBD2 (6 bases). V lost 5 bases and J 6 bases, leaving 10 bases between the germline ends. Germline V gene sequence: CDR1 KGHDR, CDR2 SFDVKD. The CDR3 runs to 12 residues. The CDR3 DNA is TGTGCCACCAGTGGCGGGGTCGGCGAGCAGTACTTC. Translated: CATSGGVGEQYF.

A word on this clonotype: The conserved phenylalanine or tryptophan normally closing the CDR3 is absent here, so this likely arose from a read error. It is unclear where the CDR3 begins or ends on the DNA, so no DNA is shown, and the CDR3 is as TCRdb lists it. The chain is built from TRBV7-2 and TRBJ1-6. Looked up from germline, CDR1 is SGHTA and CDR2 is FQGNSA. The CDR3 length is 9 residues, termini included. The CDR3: CASSLEPQR.

The CDR3, as DNA: TGCAGCGTAGCGGGCCGGGGGGCGGGAAATGAGCAGTTCTTC. It specifies CSVAGRGAGNEQFF. V usage is TRBV29-1 and J usage is TRBJ2-1, with D possibly matching TRBD2 (7 bases). V lost 6 bases, J lost 7 bases, and 19 bases lay in between. CDR3 length equals 14 residues. The germline gives CDR1 SQVTM, CDR2 ANQGSEA.

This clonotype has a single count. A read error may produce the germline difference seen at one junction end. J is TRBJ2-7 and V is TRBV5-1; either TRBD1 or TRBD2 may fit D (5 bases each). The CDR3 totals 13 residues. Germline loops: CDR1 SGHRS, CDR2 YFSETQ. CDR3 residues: CASGLQGGSEQYF. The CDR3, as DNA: TGCGCCAGCGGCTTGCAGGGTGGGAGCGAGCAGTACTTC.

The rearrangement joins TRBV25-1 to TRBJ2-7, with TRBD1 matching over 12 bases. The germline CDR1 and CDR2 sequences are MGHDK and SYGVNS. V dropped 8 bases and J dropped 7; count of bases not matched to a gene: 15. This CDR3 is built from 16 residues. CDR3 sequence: CASCVYVGQGAWEQYF. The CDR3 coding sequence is TGTGCCAGCTGTGTCTACGTGGGACAGGGGGCTTGGGAGCAGTACTTC.

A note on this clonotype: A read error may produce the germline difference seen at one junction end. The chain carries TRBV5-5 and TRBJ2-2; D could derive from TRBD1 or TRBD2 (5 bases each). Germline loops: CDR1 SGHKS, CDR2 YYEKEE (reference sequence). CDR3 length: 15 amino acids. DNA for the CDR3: TGTGCCAGCAGCTTAGTCCCGGGACCTACCGGGGAGTTGGTTTTT. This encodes CASSLVPGPTGELVF.

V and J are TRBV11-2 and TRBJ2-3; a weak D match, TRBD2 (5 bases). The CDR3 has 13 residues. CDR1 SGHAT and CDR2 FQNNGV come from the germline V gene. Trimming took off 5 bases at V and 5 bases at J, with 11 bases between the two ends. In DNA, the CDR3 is TGTGCCAGCAGCCGAGAGGGCGAAGATACGCAGTATTTT. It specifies CASSREGEDTQYF.

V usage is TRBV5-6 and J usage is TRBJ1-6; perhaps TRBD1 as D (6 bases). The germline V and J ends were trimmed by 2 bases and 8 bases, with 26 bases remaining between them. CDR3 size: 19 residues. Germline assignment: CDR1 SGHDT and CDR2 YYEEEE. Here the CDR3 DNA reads TGTGCCAGCAGCTTAGAGGCCGCCGAAGAGCCAGGGGTAGATTCACCCCTCCACTTT. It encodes CASSLEAAEEPGVDSPLHF.

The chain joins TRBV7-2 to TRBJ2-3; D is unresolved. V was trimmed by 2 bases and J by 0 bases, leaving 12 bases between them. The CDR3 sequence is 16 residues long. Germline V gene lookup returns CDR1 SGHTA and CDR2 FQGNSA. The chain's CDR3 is CASSLRGPSSTDTQYF. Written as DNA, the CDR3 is TGTGCCAGCAGCTTAAGAGGTCCTTCTAGCACAGATACGCAGTATTTT.

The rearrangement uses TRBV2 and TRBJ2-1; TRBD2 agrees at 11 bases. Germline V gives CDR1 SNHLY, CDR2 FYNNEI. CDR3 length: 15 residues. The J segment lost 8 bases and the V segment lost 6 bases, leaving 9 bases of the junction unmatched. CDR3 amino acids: CASRDYSGGAHEQFF. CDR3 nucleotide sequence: TGTGCCAGCAGAGACTATAGCGGGGGGGCCCATGAGCAGTTCTTC.

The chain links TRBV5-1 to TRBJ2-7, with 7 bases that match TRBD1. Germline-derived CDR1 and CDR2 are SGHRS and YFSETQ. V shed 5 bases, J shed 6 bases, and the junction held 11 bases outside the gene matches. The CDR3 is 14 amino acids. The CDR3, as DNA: TGCGCCAGCAGTCAGGGACAGTCGTTCTCCGAGCAGTACGTC. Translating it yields CASSQGQSFSEQYV.

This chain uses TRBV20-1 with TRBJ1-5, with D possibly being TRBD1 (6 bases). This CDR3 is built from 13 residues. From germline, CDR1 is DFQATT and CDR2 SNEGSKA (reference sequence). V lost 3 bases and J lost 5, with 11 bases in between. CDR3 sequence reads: CSASQGSHQPQHF. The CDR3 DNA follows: TGCAGTGCTAGTCAGGGGAGCCATCAGCCCCAGCATTTT.

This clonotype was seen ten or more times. CDR3 region: CAISEDQGYNEQFF. The CDR3 DNA sequence: TGTGCCATCAGTGAAGATCAGGGGTACAATGAGCAGTTCTTC. The V and J genes are TRBV10-3 and TRBJ2-1, with a possible D match to TRBD1 (6 bases). In germline, CDR1 is ENHRY, CDR2 SYGVKD. This CDR3 comprises 14 residues. V shed 3 bases and J shed 4 bases, with 10 bases lying between them.

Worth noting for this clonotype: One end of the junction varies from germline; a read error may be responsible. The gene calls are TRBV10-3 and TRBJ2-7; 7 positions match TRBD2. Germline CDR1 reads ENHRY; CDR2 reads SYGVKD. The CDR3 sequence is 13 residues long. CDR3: CASSENGGNEQYF. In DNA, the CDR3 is TGTGCCAGCAGTGAAAACGGGGGGAACGAGCAGTACTTC.

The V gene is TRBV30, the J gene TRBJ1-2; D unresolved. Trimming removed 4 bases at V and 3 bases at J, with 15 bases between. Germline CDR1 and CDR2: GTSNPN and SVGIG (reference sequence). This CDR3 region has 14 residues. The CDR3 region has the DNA TGTGCCTGGAAGTGGTTCCCTGAAGACTATGGCTACACCTTC. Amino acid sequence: CAWKWFPEDYGYTF.

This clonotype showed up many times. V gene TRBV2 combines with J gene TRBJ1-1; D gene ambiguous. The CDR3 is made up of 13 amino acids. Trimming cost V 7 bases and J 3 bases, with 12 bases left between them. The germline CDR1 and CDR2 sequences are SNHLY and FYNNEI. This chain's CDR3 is CASTATRDTEAFF. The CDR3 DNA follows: TGTGCCAGCACCGCCACGAGAGACACTGAAGCTTTCTTT.

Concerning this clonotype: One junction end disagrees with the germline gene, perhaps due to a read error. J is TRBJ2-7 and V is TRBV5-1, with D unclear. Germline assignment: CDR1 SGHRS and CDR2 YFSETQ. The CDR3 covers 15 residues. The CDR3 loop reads CASSLRQTLTYEQYF. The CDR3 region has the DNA TGTGCCAGCAGCTTGCGTCAGACTCTGACCTACGAGCAGTACTTC.

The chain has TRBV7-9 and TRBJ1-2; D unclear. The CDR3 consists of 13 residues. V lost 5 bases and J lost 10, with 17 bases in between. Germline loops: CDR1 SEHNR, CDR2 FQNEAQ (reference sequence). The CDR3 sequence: CASSLDLVGAYTF. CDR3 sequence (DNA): TGTGCCAGCAGCCTAGACCTGGTAGGCGCCTACACCTTC. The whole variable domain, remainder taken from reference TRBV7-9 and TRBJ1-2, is DTGVSQNPRHKITKRGQNVTFRCDPISEHNRLYWYRQTLGQGPEFLTYFQNEAQLEKSRLLSDRFSAERPKGSFSTLEIQRTEQGDSAMYLCASSLDLVGAYTFGSGTRLTVV.

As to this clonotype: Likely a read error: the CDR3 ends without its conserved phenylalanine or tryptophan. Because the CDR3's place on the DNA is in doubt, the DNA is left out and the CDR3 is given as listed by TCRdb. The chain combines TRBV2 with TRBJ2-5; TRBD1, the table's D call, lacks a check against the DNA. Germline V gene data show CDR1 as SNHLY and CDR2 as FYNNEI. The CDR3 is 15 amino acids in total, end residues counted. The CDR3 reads CASKQGQAQEKIQFC.

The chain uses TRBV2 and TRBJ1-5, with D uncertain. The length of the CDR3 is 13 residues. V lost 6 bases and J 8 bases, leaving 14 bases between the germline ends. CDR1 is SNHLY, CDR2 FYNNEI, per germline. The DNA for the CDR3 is TGTGCCAGCAGAGACGAAGGCTGGGAGCCCCAGCATTTT. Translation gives CASRDEGWEPQHF.

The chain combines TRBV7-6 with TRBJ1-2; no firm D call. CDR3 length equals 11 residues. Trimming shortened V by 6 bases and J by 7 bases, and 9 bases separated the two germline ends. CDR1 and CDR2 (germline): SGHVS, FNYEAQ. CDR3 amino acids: CASRERGGYTF. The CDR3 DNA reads TGTGCCAGCAGAGAACGGGGTGGCTACACCTTC.

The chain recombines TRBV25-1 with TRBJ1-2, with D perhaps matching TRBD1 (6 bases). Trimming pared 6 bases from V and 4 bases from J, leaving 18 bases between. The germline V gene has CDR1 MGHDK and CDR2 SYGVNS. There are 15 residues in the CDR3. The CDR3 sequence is CASRATGGAGYGYTF. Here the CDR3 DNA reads TGTGCCAGCAGGGCTACTGGGGGCGCAGGCTATGGCTACACCTTC.

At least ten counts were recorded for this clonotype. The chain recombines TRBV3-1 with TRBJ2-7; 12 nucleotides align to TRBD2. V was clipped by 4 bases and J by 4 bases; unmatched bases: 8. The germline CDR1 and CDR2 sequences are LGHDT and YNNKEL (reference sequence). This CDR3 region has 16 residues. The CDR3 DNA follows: TGTGCCAGCAGCCTCTCCGCCGGGACTAGCGGGTACGAGCAGTACTTC. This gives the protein CASSLSAGTSGYEQYF.

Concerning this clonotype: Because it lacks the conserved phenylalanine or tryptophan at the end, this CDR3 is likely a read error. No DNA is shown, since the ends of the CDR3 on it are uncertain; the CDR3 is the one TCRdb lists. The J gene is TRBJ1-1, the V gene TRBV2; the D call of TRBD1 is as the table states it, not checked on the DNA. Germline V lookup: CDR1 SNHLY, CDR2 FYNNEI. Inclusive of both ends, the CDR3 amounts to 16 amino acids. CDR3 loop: CASSRQGGVTGELFFG.

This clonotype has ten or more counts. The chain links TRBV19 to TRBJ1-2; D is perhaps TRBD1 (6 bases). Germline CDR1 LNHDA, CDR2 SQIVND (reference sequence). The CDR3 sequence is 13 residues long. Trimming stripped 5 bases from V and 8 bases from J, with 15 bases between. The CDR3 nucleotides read TGTGCCAGTAGTCCTACGGGGGCAACCGGCTACACCTTC. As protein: CASSPTGATGYTF.

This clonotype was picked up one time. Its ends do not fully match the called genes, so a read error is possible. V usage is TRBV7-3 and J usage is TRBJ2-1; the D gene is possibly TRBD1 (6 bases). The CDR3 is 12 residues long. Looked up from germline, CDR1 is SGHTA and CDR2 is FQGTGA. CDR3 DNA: TGCGCCAGCAGCCAGGGGCGCGCAGCGAAGTCCTTC. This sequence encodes CASSQGRAAKSF. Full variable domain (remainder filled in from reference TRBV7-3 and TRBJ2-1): GAGVSQTPSNKVTEKGKYVELRCDPISGHTALYWYRQSLGQGPEFLIYFQGTGAADDSGLPNDRFFAVRPEGSVSTLKIQRTERGDSAVYLCASSQGRAAKSFGPGTRLTVL.

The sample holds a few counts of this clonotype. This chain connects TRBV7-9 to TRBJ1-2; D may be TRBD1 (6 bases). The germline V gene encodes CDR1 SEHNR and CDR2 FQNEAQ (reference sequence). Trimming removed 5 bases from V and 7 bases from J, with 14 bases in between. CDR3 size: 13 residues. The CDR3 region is CASSLGGPRGYTF. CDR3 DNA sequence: TGTGCCAGCAGCCTCGGGGGGCCGCGTGGCTACACCTTC. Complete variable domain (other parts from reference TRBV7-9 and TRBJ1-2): DTGVSQNPRHKITKRGQNVTFRCDPISEHNRLYWYRQTLGQGPEFLTYFQNEAQLEKSRLLSDRFSAERPKGSFSTLEIQRTEQGDSAMYLCASSLGGPRGYTFGSGTRLTVV.

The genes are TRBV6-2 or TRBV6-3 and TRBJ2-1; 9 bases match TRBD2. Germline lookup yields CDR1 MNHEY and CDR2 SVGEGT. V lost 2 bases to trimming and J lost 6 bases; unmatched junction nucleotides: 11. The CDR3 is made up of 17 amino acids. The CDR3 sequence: CASSYLYLSGGSNEQFF. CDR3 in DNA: TGTGCCAGCAGTTACCTTTATCTGAGCGGGGGGTCCAATGAGCAGTTCTTC.